These T cell receptor beta chains were read from a single sample in a study of T-cell memory formation after mild COVID-19. One entry per CDR3 protein results from TCRdb running MiXCR on the 5' RACE reads. The sample includes hundreds of thousands of distinct CDR3 sequences, 25% to 30% seen only once; the top ten take approximately 13%. Material for sequencing was PBMCs or a T cell subset sorted from them (not recorded which). The receptors shown here come from an adult woman who had mild COVID-19 (a few samples of this study predate the infection). Cell type and time point are not known. Both conserved end residues are part of each CDR3. The D gene is left open where the match is weak. Not every row has a clone size; where given, it reads once, few, many or a size class.

size,J,D,V,CDR3,DNA
-,TRBJ1-2,TRBD1,TRBV12-3/TRBV12-4,CASSPTRGQGREGYTF,TGTGCCAGCAGTCCAACACGGGGACAGGGGAGAGAAGGCTACACCTTC
-,TRBJ1-1,-,TRBV5-1,CASSLQGHTEAFF,TGCGCCAGCAGCTTACAGGGACACACTGAAGCTTTCTTT
-,TRBJ2-1,TRBD2,TRBV3-1,CASSHRGGGSGNEQFF,TGTGCCAGCAGCCACCGGGGGGGCGGGAGCGGCAATGAGCAGTTCTTC
few,TRBJ2-1,TRBD2,TRBV5-1,CASSKVITSGGYNEQFF,TGCGCCAGCAGCAAAGTTATCACTAGCGGGGGCTACAATGAGCAGTTCTTC
few,TRBJ2-3,-,TRBV2,CASSPGRPGTDTQYF,TGTGCCAGCAGCCCCGGTCGCCCGGGCACAGATACGCAGTATTTT
-,TRBJ1-3,-,TRBV24-1,CATSDSRRSGNTIYF,TGTGCCACCAGTGATTCCCGGCGCTCTGGAAACACCATATATTTT
once,TRBJ1-2,-,TRBV9,CASSVGQFLGPTF,TGTGCCAGCAGCGTAGGACAGTTCCTGGGTCCCACCTTC
-,TRBJ2-7,-,TRBV5-1,CASSLLDNQLGEQYF,TGCGCCAGCAGCTTGCTGGACAACCAACTTGGGGAGCAGTACTTC
few,TRBJ2-3,TRBD1,TRBV20-1,CSVPAGGRYTDTQYF,TGCAGTGTCCCGGCAGGGGGCCGATACACAGATACGCAGTATTTT
-,TRBJ2-2,-,TRBV7-9,CASSFARGRRTGELFF,TGTGCCAGCAGCTTCGCACGAGGGAGGCGGACCGGGGAGCTGTTTTTT
many,TRBJ1-6,-,TRBV2,CASSYGQANSPLHF,TGTGCCAGCAGTTATGGCCAGGCTAATTCACCCCTCCACTTT
-,TRBJ2-1,-,TRBV5-1,CASSLGPRVSYNEQFF,TGCGCCAGCAGCTTGGGCCCCCGGGTCTCCTACAATGAGCAGTTCTTC
-,TRBJ2-1,-,TRBV7-2,CASSALGESQGQFF,TGTGCCAGCAGCGCATTAGGGGAATCACAGGGACAGTTCTTC
few,TRBJ1-3,-,TRBV6-6,CASSLTGTTGNTIYF,TGTGCCAGCAGTCTCACCGGGACTACAGGAAACACCATATATTTT
few,TRBJ2-1,-,TRBV6-6,CASRRTTSYNEQFF,TGTGCCAGCAGGCGGACCACCTCCTACAATGAGCAGTTCTTC
few,TRBJ2-7,-,TRBV14,CASSPPQGHSYEQYF,TGTGCCAGCAGCCCGCCTCAGGGGCACTCTTACGAGCAGTACTTC
-,TRBJ2-2,TRBD2,TRBV7-3,CASSLRTSGENTGELFF,TGTGCCAGCAGCCTCCGGACTAGCGGGGAGAACACCGGGGAGCTGTTTTTT
-,TRBJ1-6,TRBD1,TRBV7-2,CASSFSGRGPSPLHF,TGTGCCAGCAGCTTCTCTGGCAGGGGGCCTTCACCCCTCCACTTT
few,TRBJ2-1,-,TRBV24-1,CATSGRGIFNEQFF,TGTGCCACCTCCGGTCGGGGGATCTTCAATGAGCAGTTCTTC